This is a list of T cell receptor beta chains from one sample in a study of cytomegalovirus exposure and HLA in healthy donors. Repertoires were generated with immunoSEQ multiplex PCR, while TCRdb's copy carries only in-frame clones and drops some. Recorded for this sample: roughly 120,000 clones. Sample: PBMCs. The receptors were gathered from a man aged 30-40 years in good health and CMV-seronegative. Both conserved end residues are part of each CDR3. Fields, in order: CDR3 protein, J gene, V gene.

CASSPGGGLAVYNEQFF	TRBJ2-1	TRBV18
CASSSGLAGDTQYF	TRBJ2-3	TRBV4-2
CASSDQEEGSLPQYF	TRBJ2-5	TRBV6-1
CAWSRTGGTYEQYF	TRBJ2-7	TRBV30
CASSQAGTSAQFF	TRBJ2-1	TRBV4-1
CASSYSSGRASHEQYF	TRBJ2-7	TRBV6-5
CASSLFLPPYRDRVGGYTF	TRBJ1-2	TRBV7-7
CASSDPTPDRGRLSNQPQHF	TRBJ1-5	TRBV6-4
CASSGTAYSGANVLTF	TRBJ2-6	TRBV28
CASSGGQMNTEAFF	TRBJ1-1	TRBV10-1
CASSLGGTGDEQYF	TRBJ2-7	TRBV5-1
CASSFDRGLAGGLYNEQFF	TRBJ2-1	TRBV13
CASSPLAYTDTQYF	TRBJ2-3	TRBV18
CASSTTGGRNQPQHF	TRBJ1-5	TRBV6-1
CASTLEGTRREQFF	TRBJ2-1	TRBV11-2
CASKPTSRHEQFF	TRBJ2-1	TRBV19
CASGLVKRDSIF	TRBJ2-7	TRBV12-5
CASRGVRINTQYF	TRBJ2-3	TRBV7-8
CATSRAPGLAENNEQFF	TRBJ2-1	TRBV15
CASHSDREGETQYF	TRBJ2-5	TRBV19
CASSQDQALGGGGYEQYF	TRBJ2-7	TRBV4-3
CASRPLRGRTEAFF	TRBJ1-1	TRBV6-5
CASSQGTSGRGEQFF	TRBJ2-1	TRBV4-1
CSVRLLQGSTEAFF	TRBJ1-1	TRBV29-1
CASNPDREGYGYTF	TRBJ1-2	TRBV19
CASSTGGTGETQYF	TRBJ2-5	TRBV5-1
CASRPRTGPNQPQHF	TRBJ1-5	TRBV6-5
CASSSRGGAYEKLFF	TRBJ1-4	TRBV6-5
CATSRELATYNEQFF	TRBJ2-1	TRBV15
CASSRGLAVYNEQFF	TRBJ2-1	TRBV5-1
CASSLRLQGASGLYGYTF	TRBJ1-2	TRBV7-9
CASSPDPSGGLYEQYF	.	TRBV4-2
CASSPGLAGLQETQYF	TRBJ2-5	TRBV5-1
CASSLGLASSNEQFF	TRBJ2-1	TRBV5-1
CASSLLPTTAYGYTF	TRBJ1-2	TRBV5-8
CASSVPLVVGGKDEQFF	TRBJ2-1	TRBV9
CASSFKGITYEQYF	TRBJ2-7	TRBV5-4
CASSPSTDTQYF	TRBJ2-3	TRBV5-4
CASRLSGKRGYTF	TRBJ1-2	TRBV12-2
CASSFRNSGELFF	TRBJ2-2	TRBV7-3
CASSLKHLAVPQETQYF	TRBJ2-5	TRBV5-1
CASSYGTGVEKLFF	TRBJ1-4	TRBV6-6
CASTQNTEAFF	TRBJ1-1	TRBV28
CASSGWTGGKEQYF	TRBJ2-7	TRBV5-4
CASSLTSGRAGGELFF	TRBJ2-2	TRBV7-8
CASSIAGSGEKLFF	TRBJ1-4	TRBV5-4
CASSQDPSRLAGGNYEQYF	TRBJ2-7	TRBV4-2
CASSESTSGEQYF	.	TRBV6-4
CAWSTASYEQYF	TRBJ2-7	TRBV30
CASGPGQGKHEQYF	TRBJ2-7	TRBV2
CASSLTSGRAGEQYF	TRBJ2-7	TRBV7-9
CASSKGQGYQETQYF	TRBJ2-5	TRBV19
CTSSQVDKLNYGYTF	TRBJ1-2	TRBV1
CASSQPVRSYEQYF	TRBJ2-7	TRBV4-1
CASSSTSGSTDTQYF	TRBJ2-3	TRBV5-1
CASSLANGAVNQPQHF	TRBJ1-5	TRBV5-6